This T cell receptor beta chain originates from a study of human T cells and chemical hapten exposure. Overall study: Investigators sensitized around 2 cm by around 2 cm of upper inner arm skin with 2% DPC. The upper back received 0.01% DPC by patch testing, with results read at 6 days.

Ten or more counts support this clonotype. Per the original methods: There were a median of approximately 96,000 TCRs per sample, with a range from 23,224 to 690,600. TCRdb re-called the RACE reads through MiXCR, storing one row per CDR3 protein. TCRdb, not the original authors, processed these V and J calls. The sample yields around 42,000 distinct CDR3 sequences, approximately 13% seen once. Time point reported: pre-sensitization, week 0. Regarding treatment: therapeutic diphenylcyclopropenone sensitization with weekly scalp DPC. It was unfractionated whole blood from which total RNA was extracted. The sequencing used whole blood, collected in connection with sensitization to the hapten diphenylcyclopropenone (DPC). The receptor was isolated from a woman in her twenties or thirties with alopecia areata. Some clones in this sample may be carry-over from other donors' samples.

The chain's CDR3 is CASSQATNEKLFF. The CDR3 DNA reads TGTGCCAGCAGCCAAGCAACTAATGAAAAACTGTTTTTT. The rearrangement links TRBV4-2 to TRBJ1-4; no clear D. The CDR3 has 13 residues. V was cut by 1 base and J by 0 bases, with 0 bases left in between. The germline gives CDR1 LGHNA, CDR2 YNFKEQ.